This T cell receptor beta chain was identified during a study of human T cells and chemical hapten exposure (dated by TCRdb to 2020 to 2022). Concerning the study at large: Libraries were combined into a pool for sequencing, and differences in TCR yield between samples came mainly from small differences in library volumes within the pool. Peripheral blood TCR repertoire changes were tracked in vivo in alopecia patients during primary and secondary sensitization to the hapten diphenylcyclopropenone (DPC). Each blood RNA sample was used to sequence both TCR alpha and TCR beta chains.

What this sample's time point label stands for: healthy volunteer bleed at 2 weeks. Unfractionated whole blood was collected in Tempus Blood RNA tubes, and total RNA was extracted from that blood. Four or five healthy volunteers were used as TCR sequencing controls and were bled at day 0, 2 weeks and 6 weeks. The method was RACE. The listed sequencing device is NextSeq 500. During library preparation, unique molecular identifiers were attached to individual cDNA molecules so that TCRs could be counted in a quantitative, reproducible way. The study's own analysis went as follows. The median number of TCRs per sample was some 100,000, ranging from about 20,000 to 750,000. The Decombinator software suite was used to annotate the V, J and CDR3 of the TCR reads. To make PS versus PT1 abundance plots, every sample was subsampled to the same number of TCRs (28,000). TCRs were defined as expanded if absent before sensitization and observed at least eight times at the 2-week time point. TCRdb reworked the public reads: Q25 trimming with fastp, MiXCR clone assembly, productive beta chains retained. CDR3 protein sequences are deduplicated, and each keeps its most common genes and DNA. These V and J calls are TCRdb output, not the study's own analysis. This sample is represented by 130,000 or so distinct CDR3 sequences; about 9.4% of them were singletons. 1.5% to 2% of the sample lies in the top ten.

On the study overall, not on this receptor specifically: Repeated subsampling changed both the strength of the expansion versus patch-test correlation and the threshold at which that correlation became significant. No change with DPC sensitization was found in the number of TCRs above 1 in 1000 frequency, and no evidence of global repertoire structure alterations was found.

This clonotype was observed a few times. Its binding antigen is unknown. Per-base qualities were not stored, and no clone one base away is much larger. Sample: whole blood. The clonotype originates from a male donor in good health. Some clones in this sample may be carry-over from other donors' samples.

The DNA sequence is TGTGCCAGCAGCTTATTCCCGACGGGGGCCACCTACAATGAGCAGTTCTTC. This yields the protein CASSLFPTGATYNEQFF. This sequence uses TRBV7-2 and TRBJ2-1; the D assignment is uncertain and may be TRBD1 or TRBD2, with 6 bases supporting each. The germline V gene gives CDR1 as SGHTA and CDR2 as FQGNSA. The CDR3 covers 17 residues, taking in both the cysteine and the phenylalanine. The entry retains the CDR3 DNA only, 51 bases that are in frame from base 1. V is cut by 2 bases and J by 2 bases, and the space between the germline ends is 16 bases.